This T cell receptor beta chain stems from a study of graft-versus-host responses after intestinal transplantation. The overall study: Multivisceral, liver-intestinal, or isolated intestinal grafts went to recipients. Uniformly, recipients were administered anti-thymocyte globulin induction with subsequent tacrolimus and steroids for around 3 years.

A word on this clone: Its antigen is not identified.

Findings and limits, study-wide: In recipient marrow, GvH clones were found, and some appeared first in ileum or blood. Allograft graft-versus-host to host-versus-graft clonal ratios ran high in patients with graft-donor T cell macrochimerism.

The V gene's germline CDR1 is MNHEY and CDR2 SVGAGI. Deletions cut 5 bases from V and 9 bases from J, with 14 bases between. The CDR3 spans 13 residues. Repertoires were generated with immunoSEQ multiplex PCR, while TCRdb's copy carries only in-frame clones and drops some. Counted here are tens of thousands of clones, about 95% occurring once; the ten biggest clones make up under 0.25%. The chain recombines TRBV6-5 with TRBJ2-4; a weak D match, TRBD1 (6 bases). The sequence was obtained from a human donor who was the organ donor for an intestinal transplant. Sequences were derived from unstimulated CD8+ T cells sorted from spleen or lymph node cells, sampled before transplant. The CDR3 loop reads CASSGTGYSIQYF. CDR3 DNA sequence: TGTGCCAGCAGTGGAACAGGGTACAGCATTCAGTACTTC.